This TCR beta chain derives from a study of post-analysis software for immune sequencing data. Looking at the study overall: As for disease course, relapsing-remitting, secondary progressive and progressive-relapsing multiple sclerosis were all included.

The trim removed 6 bases at V and 7 bases at J, leaving 8 bases unmatched. Germline V gene data show CDR1 as DFQATT and CDR2 as SNEGSKA (reference sequence). The CDR3 is 13 residues long. Concerning this clonotype: Its specificity is not known.

Study-level points and caveats: A few TRBV segments occurring more often in patients than controls included TRBV5-6, TRBV5-1 and TRBV20-1.

Libraries were made from TCR beta cDNA, and they carried unique molecular identifiers. cDNA molecules numbering some 500,000 came from roughly 1 to 10 million T cells. TCRdb processed the PCR reads anew with MiXCR; each CDR3 protein has one entry. This sample has about 820,000 distinct CDR3 sequences, with 53% found just once. The sample comprised blood. The chain combines TRBV20-1 with TRBJ2-1, with 8 bases matching TRBD2. The origin of this receptor is a girl aged 10 to 17 with multiple sclerosis. This CDR3 reads CSAPIGTSNEQFF. DNA for the CDR3: TGCAGTGCCCCGATCGGGACTAGTAATGAGCAGTTCTTC.